The clone carrying this T cell receptor (beta chain) has only a few counts. Antigen specificity is unknown. Of the isolated RNA, all was reverse transcribed, and so the sequenced material was expressed TCRB transcripts. Clones were read by immunoSEQ multiplex PCR, and TCRdb kept only the in-frame ones, dropping some. The sample comprises 250,000 to 350,000 clones, roughly an eighth of which are singletons, and 0.015% to 0.02% rests with the top ten. These data come from a study of beta chain features in type 1 diabetes. Study context: The study examined about 100,000,000 sorted cells across all samples. Study results and limitations: Naive, central memory and regulatory TCRB repertoires appeared more similar among patients than healthy donors. The study found moderately but significantly shorter TCRB CDR3s in all four CD4+ subsets of Type 1 diabetes patients. VDJ junctions sequenced from type 1 diabetes patients showed fewer insertions and more deletions.

Purities over 98% were achieved in all sorted populations. The CDR3 has 15 residues. Germline-derived CDR1 and CDR2 are SGHRS and YFSETQ. Trimming took 0 bases from V and 1 from J; bases not matched to a gene: 0. J is TRBJ2-3 and V is TRBV5-1, with TRBD1 identical over 9 bases. Sequenced material: naive CD4+ T cells from blood. The TCR sequence derives from a man aged 25 to 45 with type 1 diabetes. The CDR3: CASSLGTGGTDTQYF. In DNA, the CDR3 is TGCGCCAGCAGCTTGGGGACAGGGGGCACAGATACGCAGTATTTT.